This TCR beta chain was recorded in a study of tumor and adjacent non-tumor tissue in lung cancer. Study details: Samples averaged roughly 4.2 million productive TCRbeta reads each.

A note on this clonotype: A read error may produce the germline difference seen at one junction end.

Three rounds of nested PCR, following a modified ARM-PCR protocol, produced the TCRbeta library. TCRdb re-called the multiplex PCR reads through MiXCR, storing one row per CDR3 protein. This table holds roughly 75,000 distinct CDR3 sequences, approximately 68% found once. RNA was extracted from bulk tissue without any cell sorting. More than 3 cm separated this lung sample from the edge of the tumor. The CDR3 has 12 residues. In germline, CDR1 is SGHAT, CDR2 FQNNGV. This TCR came from a woman in her 50s with non-small cell lung cancer. Sample: distant non-tumor lung tissue. This rearrangement joins TRBV11-2 to TRBJ2-5; possible D gene TRBD1, 6 bases. CDR3 bases: TGCGCCGGCAGCCCTACAGGGGAGACCCAGTACTTC. Amino acids: CAGSPTGETQYF.